This TCR beta chain was documented in a study of shared clonotypes between healthy human individuals. Study details: Used for every donor were three CD4 naive, three CD4 memory, two CD8 naive and one CD8 memory plate. Study-wide findings and caveats: Clonotypes shared by all four donors outscored non-shared clonotypes in generation probability.

CDR1 LGHNA and CDR2 YNFKEQ come from the germline V gene. Losses at the gene ends were 3 bases for V and 7 bases for J; bases not matched to a gene: 8. The CDR3 is made up of 16 amino acids. Only a few counts were recorded for this clone. Its matching antigen is unknown. Sequenced by immunoSEQ multiplex PCR; TCRdb stores in-frame clones only, minus some. The sample shows about 120,000 clones, 68% of them seen only once. The source material was memory CD8+ T cells sorted from blood. Subset: CD45RO+ cells pooled with CCR7-negative TemRA cells. The chain combines TRBV4-2 with TRBJ1-4; 10 nucleotides agree with TRBD1. This receptor was obtained from a young woman in good health. The CDR3 sequence is CASSQEPGQGFEKLFF. As DNA, the CDR3 is TGTGCCAGCAGCCAGGAACCGGGACAGGGGTTTGAAAAACTGTTTTTT.